This TCR beta chain was observed in a study of T cell responses to AZD1222 COVID-19 vaccine. Study-level background: Second-dose schedules of about 4 or about 12 weeks were combined. Findings of the study overall: Spike-specific TCR breadth and depth both grew after two AZD1222 doses.

Points on this clone: Its target is not known.

Profiling relied on immunoSEQ multiplex PCR, and the TCRdb table lists in-frame clones only, not all of them. The sample has 150,000 to 200,000 clones; 80% to 95% are singletons. This CDR3 is 16 amino acids long. V trimming: 4 bases; J trimming: 3 bases; junction bases outside the gene matches: 9. Germline values: CDR1 SEHNR, CDR2 FQNEAQ (reference sequence). This sequence originates from an adult in good health. Specimen: peripheral blood, collected on day 0 of AZD1222 vaccination. The genes are TRBV7-9 and TRBJ2-7; 10 bases agree with TRBD1. The CDR3 coding sequence is TGTGCCAGCAGCTCAATAGGGGACAGGGGTCTCTACGAGCAGTACTTC. Translated, it gives CASSSIGDRGLYEQYF.